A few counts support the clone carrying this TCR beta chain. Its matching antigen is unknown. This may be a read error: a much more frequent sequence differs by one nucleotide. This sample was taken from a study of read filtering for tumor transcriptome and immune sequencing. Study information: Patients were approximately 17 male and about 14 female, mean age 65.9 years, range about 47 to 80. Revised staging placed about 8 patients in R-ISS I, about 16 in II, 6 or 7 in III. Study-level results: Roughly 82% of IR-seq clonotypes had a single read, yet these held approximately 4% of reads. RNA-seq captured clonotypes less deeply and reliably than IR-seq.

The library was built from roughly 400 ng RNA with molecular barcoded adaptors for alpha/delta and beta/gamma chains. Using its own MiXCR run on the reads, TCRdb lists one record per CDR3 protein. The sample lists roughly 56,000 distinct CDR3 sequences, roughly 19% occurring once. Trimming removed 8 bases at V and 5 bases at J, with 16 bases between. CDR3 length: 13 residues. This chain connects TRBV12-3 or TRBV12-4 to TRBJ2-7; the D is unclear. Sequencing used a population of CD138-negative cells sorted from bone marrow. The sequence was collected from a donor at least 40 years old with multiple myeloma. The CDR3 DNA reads TGTGCCAGCGGACCCAACGGGTTGCACGAGCAGTACTTC. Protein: CASGPNGLHEQYF.